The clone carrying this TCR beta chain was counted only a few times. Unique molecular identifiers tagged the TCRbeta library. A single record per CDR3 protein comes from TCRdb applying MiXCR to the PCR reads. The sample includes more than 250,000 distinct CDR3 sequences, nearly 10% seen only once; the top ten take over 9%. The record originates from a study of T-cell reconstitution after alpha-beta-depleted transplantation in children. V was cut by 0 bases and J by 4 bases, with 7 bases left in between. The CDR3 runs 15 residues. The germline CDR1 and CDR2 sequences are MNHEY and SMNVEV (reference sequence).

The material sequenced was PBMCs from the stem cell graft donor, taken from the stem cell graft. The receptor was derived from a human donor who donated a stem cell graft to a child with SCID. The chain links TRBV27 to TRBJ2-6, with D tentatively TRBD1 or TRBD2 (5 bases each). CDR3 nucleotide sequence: TGTGCCAGCAGTTTATCAGGGACCGGGGCCAACGTCCTGACTTTC. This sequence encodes CASSLSGTGANVLTF.